The next 28 T cell receptor beta chains were all read from a single sample in a study of tumor and adjacent non-tumor tissue in lung cancer. A modified ARM-PCR protocol with three rounds of nested PCR amplified TCRbeta. TCRdb re-derived calls from the multiplex PCR reads in MiXCR, one entry per CDR3 protein. The sample shows fewer than 120,000 distinct CDR3 sequences, about 87% of them seen only once. RNA was extracted from bulk tissue without any cell sorting. Specimen: lung tumor tissue. The receptors were sampled from a man aged 65-85 years with non-small cell lung cancer.

To note about this clonotype: At one end, the junction sequence differs from germline, possibly due to a read error. This sequence joins TRBV28 and TRBJ2-3; perhaps TRBD2 as D (6 bases). Per germline, CDR1 MDHEN and CDR2 SYDVKM. The CDR3 length is 14 residues. The CDR3 coding sequence is TGTGCCAACAGTTTTGCGGGAACCACAGATACGCAGTGTTTT. Its protein product is CANSFAGTTDTQCF.

This clonotype was counted a single time. Its ends do not fully match the called genes, so a read error is possible. V and J are TRBV13 and TRBJ2-7; D remains ambiguous. The CDR3 contains 13 residues. CDR1 is PRHDT and CDR2 is FYEKMQ in the germline V gene (reference sequence). CDR3 in amino acids: CARSSTTVDEQHF. Written as DNA, the CDR3 is TGTGCCAGGAGCTCAACCACGGTGGACGAGCAGCACTTC. The whole variable domain, filled in from reference TRBV13 and TRBJ2-7, reads AAGVIQSPRHLIKEKRETATLKCYPIPRHDTVYWYQQGPGQDPQFLISFYEKMQSDKGSIPDRFSAQQFSDYHSELNMSSLELGDSALYFCARSSTTVDEQHFGPGTRLTVT.

The chain employs TRBV11-3 and TRBJ2-5, with D perhaps TRBD1 or TRBD2 (5 bases each). The V end lost 10 bases, the J end lost 8 bases, and 23 bases lay between the germline ends. Germline V gene lookup returns CDR1 SGHNT and CDR2 YENEEA. This CDR3 has 14 amino acids. In DNA form, the CDR3 reads TGTGCCATCCCTTCCGGCTGGGGACGGGAAACCCAGTACTTC. Translating gives CAIPSGWGRETQYF.

On this clonotype itself: One end of the junction fails to match germline, which may point to a read error. J is TRBJ2-1 and V is TRBV10-3; either TRBD1 or TRBD2 may supply D (5 bases each). The CDR3 is 16 residues long. The germline CDR1 and CDR2 sequences are ENHRY and SYGVKD. The CDR3 sequence is CAISDGEGRPYNEQIF. The CDR3 DNA follows: TGTGCCATCAGTGACGGAGAGGGGCGTCCCTACAATGAACAGATCTTC.

Note on this clonotype: This may come from a read error, since a much larger clone is one base off. The rearrangement uses TRBV30 and TRBJ1-5, with D possibly TRBD1 on 5 matching bases. The CDR3 has 13 amino acids. Germline lookup yields CDR1 GTSNPN and CDR2 SVGIG (reference sequence). With 0 bases removed from V and 6 bases from J, the gap between germline ends came to 9 bases. In DNA, the CDR3 is TGTGCCTGGAGTGTACTCGACAGTCAGCCCCAGCATTTT. This codes for CAWSVLDSQPQHF.

About this clonotype itself: Given a much more abundant clone one base away, this may be a read error. This chain joins TRBV20-1 and TRBJ1-1; a possible D gene is TRBD1 (6 bases). The CDR3 is 14 residues long. V lost 0 bases and J lost 5, with 13 bases in between. Germline V gene data show CDR1 as DFQATT and CDR2 as SNEGSKA (reference sequence). CDR3 sequence reads: CSARDRTGLTEAFF. CDR3 bases: TGCAGTGCTAGAGATCGAACAGGGTTGACTGAAGCTTTCTTT.

The chain links TRBV6-5 to TRBJ1-1; the D gene is possibly TRBD1 (6 bases). The CDR3 has 17 amino acids. Germline V gives CDR1 MNHEY, CDR2 SVGAGI. The germline V and J ends were trimmed by 6 bases and 3 bases, with 23 bases remaining between them. CDR3 nucleotide sequence: TGTGCCAGCAGACATATCCGGGTCGGGGGCCTGGACACTGAAGCTTTCTTT. Amino acids: CASRHIRVGGLDTEAFF.

Note on this clonotype: The missing conserved phenylalanine or tryptophan at the end of this CDR3 makes a read error likely. V and J are TRBV4-1 and TRBJ2-1; TRBD2 aligns across 7 bases. CDR1 MGHRA and CDR2 YSYEKL come from the germline V gene. The CDR3 is 15 residues long. V was pared by 4 bases and J by 5 bases, with 8 bases of the junction left unmatched. CDR3 nucleotide sequence: TGCGCCAGCAGCCGCGTTAGAGCGGGGAACAATGAGCAGTTCTCC. Amino acid sequence: CASSRVRAGNNEQFS.

As to this clonotype: The junction departs from germline at one end; a sequencing error may be responsible. This chain links TRBV7-8 with TRBJ2-3, with 7 positions matching TRBD2. The CDR3 contains 15 residues. CDR1 SGHVS and CDR2 FQNEAQ come from the germline V gene. CDR3 DNA sequence: TGTGCCAGCAGGGAGCGGGGAGGTTTCACAGATATGCAGTATTTT. Translation gives CASRERGGFTDMQYF.

Remarks on this clonotype: One end of the junction varies from germline; a read error may be responsible. This chain uses TRBV29-1 with TRBJ2-5, with 14 bases that match TRBD2. The CDR3 contains 18 residues. Germline CDR1 and CDR2: SQVTM and ANQGSEA. Written as DNA, the CDR3 is TGCAGTGTTGAATTCTTTTGGACTAGCGGGGGGAGACAAGAGACCCAGTACTTC. This encodes CSVEFFWTSGGRQETQYF.

On this clonotype itself: Sequence at one end of the junction differs from germline and may be a read error. The rearrangement links TRBV29-1 to TRBJ2-5; weak D call: TRBD1 (6 bases). Germline CDR1 reads SQVTM; CDR2 reads ANQGSEA. The CDR3 runs to 13 residues. CDR3 DNA: TGCAGCGTGGCCGACAGGCACCAAGAGACCCACTACTTC. Translating gives CSVADRHQETHYF.

This clonotype was detected a few times. The chain joins TRBV10-2 to TRBJ1-1; D possibly corresponds to TRBD1 (5 bases). The germline V gene has CDR1 WSHSY and CDR2 SAAADI. Trimming took off 6 bases at V and 1 base at J, with 12 bases between the two ends. The CDR3 covers 14 residues. Here the CDR3 reads CASSGTATNTEAFF. The DNA for the CDR3 is TGCGCCAGCAGCGGGACCGCTACGAACACTGAAGCTTTCTTT.

This clonotype was detected ten times or more. V and J are TRBV28 and TRBJ1-3, with TRBD1 matching 11 bases. CDR1 is MDHEN, CDR2 SYDVKM, per germline. This CDR3 region has 16 residues. V lost 4 bases, J lost 5 bases, and 7 bases stayed unmatched. This CDR3 is CASSSGQGGFRNTIYF. CDR3 bases: TGTGCCAGCAGTTCGGGACAGGGGGGTTTTCGAAACACCATATATTTT. Full variable domain (missing parts from reference TRBV28 and TRBJ1-3): DVKVTQSSRYLVKRTGEKVFLECVQDMDHENMFWYRQDPGLGLRLIYFSYDVKMKEKGDIPEGYSVSREKKERFSLILESASTNQTSMYLCASSSGQGGFRNTIYFGEGSWLTVV.

Concerning this clonotype itself: The junction shows a germline mismatch at one end, possibly a read error. The rearrangement links TRBV6-2 or TRBV6-3 to TRBJ1-5, with D maybe TRBD1 (5 bases). The CDR3 consists of 15 residues. The germline V gene encodes CDR1 MNHEY and CDR2 SVGEGT. CDR3 nucleotide sequence: TGTGCCAGCACCCCGGGGCCCCGAGAGGGTCAGCCCCGGCATTTT. Encoded protein: CASTPGPREGQPRHF.

Remarks on this clonotype: Given a much more abundant clone one base away, this may be a read error. The CDR3 does not end in the conserved phenylalanine or tryptophan, so this is likely a read error. The rearrangement joins TRBV20-1 to TRBJ2-4; D perhaps matches TRBD1 (7 bases). CDR3 length equals 13 residues. Trimming took off 2 bases at V and 7 bases at J, with 12 bases between the two ends. Per germline, CDR1 DFQATT and CDR2 SNEGSKA (reference sequence). The CDR3 nucleotides read TGCAGTGCTAGACCGACAGGGAGGAACATTCAGTACTCC. Protein: CSARPTGRNIQYS.

This clonotype was seen a single time. A junction boundary mismatches the germline segment, possibly from a read error. The rearrangement uses TRBV20-1 and TRBJ2-5, with 9 bases identical to TRBD1. Germline CDR1 is DFQATT and CDR2 is SNEGSKA (reference sequence). The CDR3 has 16 residues. The CDR3 nucleotides are TGCAGTCCTAGAGATGGGAGACAGGGGGACCAAGAGACCCAATACTTC. It yields the protein CSPRDGRQGDQETQYF.

About this clonotype: Germline is not matched at one junction end, which may reflect a read error. The chain carries TRBV5-5 and TRBJ1-2; D gene unclear. Germline V CDR1 and CDR2: SGHKS, YYEKEE (reference sequence). This CDR3 contains 13 residues. CDR3 residues: CATSLDGFYGYTF. The CDR3 DNA is TGTGCCACCAGCTTGGATGGGTTCTATGGGTACACCTTC.

This chain connects TRBV11-3 to TRBJ2-1; 14 bases line up with TRBD2. The CDR3 runs 17 residues. The germline V gene encodes CDR1 SGHNT and CDR2 YENEEA. V trimming: 11 bases; J trimming: 5 bases; junction bases outside the gene matches: 14. The CDR3 coding sequence is TGTGCCTGCGGCCTCCTAGGGACTAGCGGGGGCCACAATGAGCAGTTCTTC. This codes for CACGLLGTSGGHNEQFF.

The chain combines TRBV6-5 with TRBJ1-5; D gene unclear. CDR1 and CDR2 (germline): MNHEY, SVGAGI. The CDR3 spans 16 residues. CDR3 DNA: TGTGACTGCAGTACCCGGGTGCGGGCAACGGGTCAGCCCCAGCATTTT. Translating it yields CDCSTRVRATGQPQHF.

V usage is TRBV5-4 and J usage is TRBJ1-6; tentatively, D is TRBD1 (5 bases). This CDR3 contains 17 residues. V was clipped by 6 bases and J by 6 bases, with 22 bases between them. Germline V lookup: CDR1 SGHNT, CDR2 YYREEE (reference sequence). CDR3 region: CASITGTGGGINSPLHF. Written as DNA, the CDR3 is TGTGCCAGCATCACCGGGACGGGGGGAGGGATTAATTCACCCCTCCACTTT.

As regards this clonotype: A read error may produce the germline difference seen at one junction end. The chain couples TRBV11-2 to TRBJ1-4; no firm D call. CDR3 length: 15 amino acids. CDR1 is SGHAT, CDR2 FQNNGV, per germline. CDR3 loop: CANSRSVRSNEKLFF. The DNA for the CDR3 is TGTGCCAACAGCAGGAGTGTGAGAAGTAATGAAAAACTGTTTTTT.

This clonotype was detected only once. The chain recombines TRBV7-8 with TRBJ1-5, with TRBD1 as a possible D gene (5 bases). V shed 5 bases and J shed 9 bases, with 20 bases lying between them. The CDR3 runs to 15 residues. CDR1 is SGHVS and CDR2 is FQNEAQ in the germline V gene. CDR3 residues: CASSPRDLLNTPQHF. CDR3 bases: TGTGCCAGCAGCCCCCGGGACCTTCTAAATACGCCCCAGCATTTT.

This rearrangement joins TRBV10-3 to TRBJ2-7, with D possibly being TRBD1 or TRBD2 (5 bases each). Looked up from germline, CDR1 is ENHRY and CDR2 is SYGVKD. V gave up 5 bases and J gave up 13 bases, with 24 bases separating them. The CDR3 has 14 amino acids. The CDR3 sequence is CAISKRDGSYEYYF. Written as DNA, the CDR3 is TGTGCCATCAGTAAGAGGGACGGCTCCTACGAGTATTACTTC.

On this clonotype itself: The conserved final phenylalanine or tryptophan is absent from the CDR3, which likely points to a read error. This sequence joins TRBV5-4 and TRBJ2-7; TRBD1 aligns across 9 bases. Looked up from germline, CDR1 is SGHNT and CDR2 is YYREEE (reference sequence). The CDR3 covers 15 residues. The CDR3 DNA is TGTGTCAGCAGCACGGACAGGGGATACTCCTACGAGCAGTACCTC. This translates into CVSSTDRGYSYEQYL.

About this clonotype itself: One end of the junction is discordant with germline, which a read error may explain. This rearrangement joins TRBV11-2 to TRBJ1-1; no definite D call. CDR3 length: 16 residues. Looked up from germline, CDR1 is SGHAT and CDR2 is FQNNGV. For the CDR3, the DNA is TGTGCCAGCATCTTAGTGGAAATGGGGATGAACACTGAAGCTTTCTTT. Its protein is CASILVEMGMNTEAFF.

Remarks on this clonotype: The junction shows a germline mismatch at one end, possibly a read error. The rearrangement joins TRBV14 to TRBJ2-1; 7 bases fit TRBD1. The CDR3 is 15 residues long. From germline, CDR1 is SGHDN and CDR2 FVKESK. CDR3 sequence: CDSSLRGRNHNEQFF. For the CDR3, the DNA is TGTGACAGCAGCCTGAGGGGGCGTAACCACAATGAGCAGTTCTTC. The whole variable domain, remainder taken from reference TRBV14 and TRBJ2-1, is EAGVTQFPSHSVIEKGQTVTLRCDPISGHDNLYWYRRVMGKEIKFLLHFVKESKQDESGMPNNRFLAERTGGTYSTLKVQPAELEDSGVYFCDSSLRGRNHNEQFFGPGTRLTVL.

This clonotype turned up a few times. The junction departs from the called germline gene at one end, perhaps through a read error. J is TRBJ1-2 and V is TRBV11-3; the D gene is possibly TRBD1 (6 bases). Per germline, CDR1 SGHNT and CDR2 YENEEA. The length of the CDR3 is 13 residues. The CDR3 region is CASSRSGVHGYAF. The CDR3 region has the DNA TGTGCTAGCAGCCGATCAGGGGTACATGGCTACGCCTTC.

For this clonotype: Given a much more abundant clone one base away, this may be a read error. The V call is TRBV28, the J call TRBJ1-6; no clear D gene. The germline V gene encodes CDR1 MDHEN and CDR2 SYDVKM. The CDR3 extends over 13 amino acids. Here the CDR3 reads CASSFSSNSLLHF. Here the CDR3 DNA reads TGTGCCAGCAGTTTTTCTTCAAATTCACTCCTCCACTTT.